The 17 T cell receptor beta chains below all came from one sample that was sequenced in a study of shared clonotypes between healthy human individuals. The data were produced by immunoSEQ multiplex PCR, yet TCRdb's version contains in-frame clones alone and is incomplete. The table lists approximately 400,000 clones, roughly 96% of them singletons. Material for sequencing was memory CD8+ T cells sorted from blood. The subset denotes: CD45RO+ cells pooled with CCR7-negative TemRA cells. The receptors come from a man aged 25-40 years in good health.

The chain is built from TRBV14 and TRBJ2-1; 7 nucleotides line up with TRBD1. The CDR3 contains 17 residues. With 2 bases clipped from V and 2 bases from J, the junction kept 9 bases outside the gene matches. Germline-derived CDR1 and CDR2 are SGHDN and FVKESK. CDR3 coding DNA: TGTGCCAGCAGCCAAAGAATGGGGACAGCTCCCTACAATGAGCAGTTCTTC. As protein: CASSQRMGTAPYNEQFF.

The rearrangement uses TRBV13 and TRBJ2-7; perhaps TRBD1 as D (6 bases). Looked up from germline, CDR1 is PRHDT and CDR2 is FYEKMQ (reference sequence). The CDR3 length is 13 residues. The V end was cut by 5 bases, the J end by 3 bases, with 11 bases between. CDR3 DNA: TGTGCCAGCAGCCGAGGACAGAACTACGAGCAGTACTTC. It yields the protein CASSRGQNYEQYF.

The chain is built from TRBV7-6 and TRBJ2-3, with 9 nucleotides matching TRBD2. V was clipped by 5 bases and J by 1 base; unmatched bases: 7. This CDR3 is 16 amino acids long. Looked up from germline, CDR1 is SGHVS and CDR2 is FNYEAQ. In DNA, the CDR3 is TGTGCCAGCAGCACCCGAGCGGGAGGTGGCACAGATACGCAGTATTTT. Protein sequence: CASSTRAGGGTDTQYF.

The V call is TRBV27, the J call TRBJ1-5, with 9 positions matching TRBD1. V shed 6 bases and J 2 bases; nucleotides not matched to a gene: 8. CDR3 length: 16 amino acids. Germline CDR1 reads MNHEY; CDR2 reads SMNVEV (reference sequence). CDR3 amino acids: CASRLTGGAGNQPQHF. CDR3 DNA sequence: TGTGCCAGCAGACTAACAGGGGGCGCGGGCAATCAGCCCCAGCATTTT.

The chain uses TRBV7-9 and TRBJ2-1; D possibly corresponds to TRBD2 (5 bases). The V end lost 3 bases, the J end lost 2 bases, and 5 bases lay between the germline ends. Per the germline V gene, CDR1 is SEHNR and CDR2 is FQNEAQ (reference sequence). This CDR3 spans 13 amino acids. For the CDR3, the DNA is TGTGCCAGCAGCTTGACTACCTACAATGAGCAGTTCTTC. Encoded protein: CASSLTTYNEQFF.

This sequence joins TRBV2 and TRBJ2-7; no firm D call. Germline V gives CDR1 SNHLY, CDR2 FYNNEI. The germline V and J ends were trimmed by 10 bases and 3 bases, with 7 bases remaining between them. The CDR3 is 10 residues long. CDR3 coding DNA: TGTGCCACCCAAGGCTACGAGCAGTACTTC. Protein product: CATQGYEQYF.

The gene calls are TRBV6-6 and TRBJ2-7, with a tentative D call TRBD1 (7 bases). The CDR3 is made up of 15 amino acids. With 0 bases removed from V and 3 bases from J, the gap between germline ends came to 12 bases. Germline V gene sequence: CDR1 MNHNY, CDR2 SVGAGI (reference sequence). CDR3 amino acids: CASSYSNRGGYEQYF. DNA for the CDR3: TGTGCCAGCAGTTACTCGAACAGGGGAGGCTACGAGCAGTACTTC.

The chain recombines TRBV4-1 with TRBJ2-1, with D possibly being TRBD1 (6 bases). CDR1 is MGHRA, CDR2 YSYEKL, per germline. Deletions cut 2 bases from V and 2 bases from J, with 13 bases between. The CDR3 sequence is 16 residues long. The CDR3 sequence is CASSQFQDSPYNEQFF. Here the CDR3 DNA reads TGCGCCAGCAGCCAATTCCAGGACAGCCCCTACAATGAGCAGTTCTTC.

This sequence joins TRBV25-1 and TRBJ2-7; D uncertain. Germline V CDR1 and CDR2: MGHDK, SYGVNS. The V and J ends lost 3 bases and 4 bases respectively, with 7 bases between them. CDR3 length: 12 amino acids. The CDR3 DNA reads as TGTGCCAGCAGTGATGGCTTTTACGAGCAGTACTTC. Translated, it gives CASSDGFYEQYF.

A word on this clone: Mismatch with germline at one junction end may stem from a read error. The chain employs TRBV30 and TRBJ2-7, with unresolved D. Germline V gene data show CDR1 as GTSNPN and CDR2 as SVGIG (reference sequence). The CDR3 covers 13 residues. The CDR3 sequence is CAWSVSTSYEQCF. For the CDR3, the DNA is TGTGCCTGGAGTGTTAGTACAAGCTACGAGCAGTGCTTC.

This clone is a singleton in its sample. The chain joins TRBV4-1 to TRBJ1-3; D call uncertain. The CDR3 is 13 residues long. Germline V gene data show CDR1 as MGHRA and CDR2 as YSYEKL. Trimming cost V 2 bases and J 4 bases, with 6 bases left between them. This CDR3 reads CASSQHVGNTIYF. CDR3 nucleotide sequence: TGCGCCAGCAGCCAACATGTGGGAAACACCATATATTTT.

The genes are TRBV5-4 and TRBJ2-3; tentatively, D is TRBD2 (5 bases). This CDR3 is 15 amino acids long. The germline V and J ends were trimmed by 6 bases and 2 bases, with 16 bases remaining between them. In germline, CDR1 is SGHNT, CDR2 YYREEE (reference sequence). The CDR3 loop reads CASTRNPAATDTQYF. The CDR3 coding sequence is TGTGCCAGCACCCGGAATCCAGCGGCCACAGATACGCAGTATTTT.

The V call is TRBV28, the J call TRBJ1-2; D may be TRBD1 (5 bases). Germline V CDR1 and CDR2: MDHEN, SYDVKM. The CDR3 runs 14 residues. Trimming left V 2 bases short and J 2 bases short, with 9 bases between. This chain's CDR3 is CASSLGDSNYGYTF. In DNA, the CDR3 is TGTGCCAGCAGTTTAGGTGACAGCAACTATGGCTACACCTTC.

CDR3 protein: CASSQGDLRDTQYF. CDR3 bases: TGTGCCAGCAGCCAAGGCGATTTAAGAGATACGCAGTATTTT. The V call is TRBV4-2, the J call TRBJ2-3, with D hard to call. CDR1 and CDR2 (germline): LGHNA, YNFKEQ. The CDR3 length is 14 residues. V was clipped by 1 base and J by 5 bases, with 10 bases between them.

CDR3 DNA sequence: TGTGCCAGCAGCCACCCAGGCTCAGATACGCAGTATTTT. It specifies CASSHPGSDTQYF. V usage is TRBV14 and J usage is TRBJ2-3, with unresolved D. The germline V and J ends were trimmed by 3 bases and 4 bases, with 8 bases remaining between them. CDR1 is SGHDN, CDR2 FVKESK, per germline. The CDR3 has 13 amino acids.

This clone was recorded a few times. The chain carries TRBV5-1 and TRBJ2-7; TRBD1 matches at 7 bases. In germline, CDR1 is SGHRS, CDR2 YFSETQ. V was clipped by 2 bases and J by 2 bases; unmatched bases: 1. This CDR3 has 13 residues. CDR3 region: CASSFDRAYEQYF. The CDR3 DNA sequence: TGCGCCAGCAGCTTCGACAGGGCCTACGAGCAGTACTTC. The full variable domain, with the rest looked up from reference TRBV5-1 and TRBJ2-7, is KAGVTQTPRYLIKTRGQQVTLSCSPISGHRSVSWYQQTPGQGLQFLFEYFSETQRNKGNFPGRFSGRQFSNSRSEMNVSTLELGDSALYLCASSFDRAYEQYFGPGTRLTVT.

The J gene is TRBJ2-7, the V gene TRBV28, with D possibly TRBD2 on 5 matching bases. This CDR3 spans 16 amino acids. Trimming removed 4 bases from V and 0 bases from J, with 16 bases in between. Germline V gene sequence: CDR1 MDHEN, CDR2 SYDVKM. DNA of the CDR3: TGTGCCAGCAGTTCCGAGCGGCTACTAAGCTCCTACGAGCAGTACTTC. Amino acid sequence: CASSSERLLSSYEQYF.